This TCR beta chain was profiled in a study of cytomegalovirus exposure and HLA in healthy donors. Study observations and caveats: In presence/absence analyses, roughly uniform sequencing depth across donors was assumed. Later analysis indicated greater clonal expansion among HLA-associated TCR beta chains than among equally common other chains. Cytomegalovirus status was reportedly diagnosed by the classifier with high specificity and sensitivity.

Healthy donors of bone marrow made up the group. This CDR3 region has 15 residues. CDR1 is MNHNS, CDR2 SASEGT, per germline. V dropped 4 bases and J dropped 3 bases, with 13 bases sitting between them. Use of 60 Vbeta and 13 Jbeta primers characterized the PCR. Using immunoSEQ multiplex PCR, the repertoire was profiled, and TCRdb retains in-frame clones only, with some absent. This table holds roughly 180,000 clones, 79% found once. A remark on this clone: Its target is not known.

The source material was PBMCs. This TCR was recovered from a girl aged 5-17 years in good health and CMV-seropositive. This chain links TRBV6-1 with TRBJ1-3; D is perhaps TRBD1 (6 bases). DNA of the CDR3: TGTGCCAGCAGTGTTCAAACAGGGAGTGGAAACACCATATATTTT. Translated, it gives CASSVQTGSGNTIYF.